This note documents a single T cell receptor beta chain sequence. No antigen is known for it. No base qualities exist here, and no much larger clone lies one base off it. Total RNA and DNA were co-extracted without cell sorting from roughly 20-30 mg of bulk tissue using the AllPrep DNA/RNA mini kit. Between November 2015 and 2016, five patients in China with histopathologically diagnosed primary liver carcinoma had surgical resection. Patients had chronic HBV infection and were treatment-naive at sampling. Each tumor was sampled at five spatially separated regions: the superior, inferior, left-lateral and right-lateral poles and the tumor centre. Histology showed that every tumor sample contained more than 85% viable tumor cells. Fresh tumor and adjacent tissue pieces were bisected; one half was stored in RNAlater at -80°C, the other sent for histology. Via the germline V gene, CDR1 is MGHRA and CDR2 YSYEKL. Taken from cysteine to phenylalanine, the CDR3 has 15 residues. Only CDR3 DNA is held: 45 bases, read in frame from base 1.

The sample comes from a study of tumor-infiltrating lymphocytes in primary liver carcinoma listed by TCRdb under 2017. Concerning the study at large: Of the five patients (three men and two women, aged 30 to 69 years), four had hepatocellular carcinoma and one had combined HCC and intrahepatic cholangiocarcinoma. Samples yielded roughly 3.65 to 7.5 million productive TCRbeta reads; read depth did not differ significantly between tissue types. Technical replicate repertoires showed high reproducibility, with mean shared-clone rates approximately 0.9 and correlation coefficients above 0.95. The five patients had tumors of stage T1-T3 N0M0, with maximum diameters ranging from about 4 to 11 cm. Across five regions of each liver tumor, along with adjacent normal tissue and blood, the study brought together TCRbeta repertoire sequencing, expression microarrays and whole-exome sequencing. To link TCRbeta repertoire diversity to the local molecular phenotype, the 20 to 25 tumor region samples were profiled with Agilent mRNA microarrays. A total of some 35 specimens from 5 patients underwent TCRbeta repertoire sequencing, comprising 25 tumor regions, 5 adjacent noncancerous liver tissues and 5 peripheral blood samples. Results and caveats for the whole study, not just this receptor: Because the samples were bulk and unsorted, CD4+ and CD8+ T cell repertoires could not be compared. Compared with blood, tumors had a significantly larger share of the repertoire taken up by the top 250 clones (p = 0.039). Only the TCR beta chain was sequenced, so true repertoire diversity is likely underestimated because unpaired alpha chains were not captured. Just about 7.5-24% of top clones turned up in all five regions of a tumor, which suggests spatial heterogeneity among tumor-infiltrating T cells. Repertoire overlap was found to be higher between tumor regions (mean approximately 35%) than between tumor-adjacent (roughly 17%) or tumor-blood (about 15%) pairs, consistent with antigen-driven expansion. Only a few patients were included in the study, and the authors note that the findings should be validated in a larger study.

TCRbeta-specific cDNA was reverse-transcribed from 500 to 550 ng total RNA using a constant-region primer and ProtoScript II reverse transcriptase. TCRbeta libraries were built with three nested multiplex PCR rounds, a slightly modified ARM-PCR procedure. Multiplex TRBV1-TRBV30 forward primers and a Cbeta reverse primer were used in the first two PCR rounds, each of which was run for around 10 cycles. A final 25-cycle PCR with Deep VentR polymerase added sample barcodes and Illumina adapters. Before sequencing, amplicons of 200-500 bp were gel-purified using a QIAquick gel extraction kit. An Illumina HiSeq 2500 was used to sequence the TCRbeta amplicons, generating 250-bp paired-end reads. The paper's processing steps were these. Reads were quality-trimmed with Trimmomatic v0.33, and paired reads were merged with FLASH v1.2.11 to recover full CDR3 sequences. V, D and J germline segments were assigned to the rearranged TCRbeta sequences using MiGEC v1.2.1b. Clonotype statistics and Shannon-Wiener diversity indices were calculated with VDJtools v1.0.0. To cut down on sampling bias, every analysis after diversity analysis relied on just the 250 most abundant clonotypes from each sample. The raw public reads went through TCRdb reprocessing: fastp at Q25, MiXCR clone calling, in-frame beta chains kept. A single entry per CDR3 protein holds the most common genes and DNA from its merged rows. Here the V and J calls rest on TCRdb's processing, not on the authors' analysis. The sample table records 90,000 to 140,000 distinct CDR3 sequences; roughly 80% of these occur just once. The ten largest account for 15% to 20% of the sample.

Sample: liver tumor tissue from sampling region 3. Sample cell subset or site, as interpreted from the label and publication: tumor region T3, left-lateral pole. This TCR was recovered from a man aged 35-49 years with primary liver carcinoma and hepatitis B virus infection. This chain is built from TRBV4-1 and TRBJ2-3; 9 central nucleotides agree with TRBD2. The CDR3 is CYSSETSGTPDTQYF. The nucleotide sequence reads TGCTACAGCAGCGAGACTAGCGGTACGCCAGATACGCAGTATTTT.